These 24 T cell receptor beta chains were all obtained from the same sample, sequenced in a study of cytomegalovirus exposure and HLA in healthy donors. The PCR had 60 Vbeta and 13 Jbeta primers. Clones were sequenced by immunoSEQ multiplex PCR, and TCRdb holds only the in-frame ones, with some missing. Altogether over 95,000 clones are present, roughly 80% being singletons, with the ten largest covering roughly 2.5%. Specimen: PBMCs. These receptors all stem from a female donor in good health and CMV-seronegative.

CDR3 in amino acids: CASKGRGGRDEQFF. The CDR3 coding sequence is TGTGCCAGCAAAGGGCGGGGGGGACGAGATGAGCAGTTCTTC. The chain recombines TRBV2 with TRBJ2-1, with 9 nucleotides matching TRBD2. The trim removed 7 bases at V and 8 bases at J, leaving 9 bases unmatched. The germline V gene has CDR1 SNHLY and CDR2 FYNNEI. This CDR3 is 14 amino acids long.

This clone appeared a few times. The chain joins TRBV5-6 to TRBJ1-5; weak D call: TRBD1 (5 bases). Germline CDR1 is SGHDT and CDR2 is YYEEEE. The germline V and J ends were trimmed by 0 bases and 5 bases, with 15 bases remaining between them. The CDR3 spans 16 residues. CDR3 sequence reads: CASSLGGVGRHQPQHF. The DNA for the CDR3 is TGTGCCAGCAGCTTGGGCGGGGTGGGACGGCATCAGCCCCAGCATTTT.

The chain joins TRBV10-3 to TRBJ1-2; D gene uncertain. This CDR3 has 13 residues. The V end lost 4 bases, the J end lost 8 bases, and 14 bases lay between the germline ends. Germline V lookup: CDR1 ENHRY, CDR2 SYGVKD. CDR3 protein: CAISGSGESGYTF. CDR3 coding DNA: TGTGCCATCAGTGGGTCTGGGGAGAGCGGCTACACCTTC.

V gene TRBV2 combines with J gene TRBJ2-7, with TRBD2 identical over 14 bases. The V segment lost 9 bases and the J segment 2 bases; nucleotides outside the gene matches: 12. The CDR3 has 17 residues. Germline V gives CDR1 SNHLY, CDR2 FYNNEI. For the CDR3, the DNA is TGTGCCAGGGAGCGACTGACTAGCGGGGGGGTAACCTACGAGCAGTACTTC. This translates into CARERLTSGGVTYEQYF.

The chain carries TRBV6-4 and TRBJ2-1; 9 bases are a match to TRBD1. V lost 5 bases, J lost 8 bases, and 7 bases stayed unmatched. Germline lookup yields CDR1 MRHNA and CDR2 SNTAGT. There are 14 residues in the CDR3. CDR3 sequence: CASSRTGVVDEQFF. The CDR3, as DNA: TGTGCCAGCAGTAGGACAGGGGTAGTAGATGAGCAGTTCTTC.

The rearrangement joins TRBV7-8 to TRBJ2-5, with 9 nucleotides matching TRBD2. The V and J ends lost 1 base and 1 base, in that order; junction bases with no gene match: 1. Germline V gene sequence: CDR1 SGHVS, CDR2 FQNEAQ. The length of the CDR3 is 15 residues. CDR3 bases: TGTGCCAGCAGCTTAGGACTAGCGGCCCAAGAGACCCAGTACTTC. The encoded protein is CASSLGLAAQETQYF.

The J gene is TRBJ1-4, the V gene TRBV29-1; D call uncertain. Per germline, CDR1 SQVTM and CDR2 ANQGSEA. The CDR3 has 15 residues. V shed 1 base and J shed 4 bases, with 13 bases lying between them. The CDR3 bases are TGCAGCGTTGAAGGTGGAGGGCCGTTTAATGAAAAACTGTTTTTT. As protein: CSVEGGGPFNEKLFF.

V and J are TRBV5-1 and TRBJ2-3; 9 positions match TRBD2. The germline CDR1 and CDR2 sequences are SGHRS and YFSETQ. J lost 5 bases, V lost 3 bases, and 19 bases had no gene match. This CDR3 is built from 19 residues. CDR3 amino acids: CASSSHREGSGGPGDTQYF. The DNA for the CDR3 is TGCGCCAGCAGCTCCCACAGGGAGGGGAGCGGGGGGCCGGGAGATACGCAGTATTTT.

The chain links TRBV21-1 to TRBJ1-5. TRBV21-1 is termed a pseudogene. This CDR3 contains 17 residues. CDR3 DNA sequence: TGTGCCAGCAGCACAACCACTCCGGGGGATAGCAATCAGCCCCAGCATTTT. This translates into CASSTTTPGDSNQPQHF.

This chain's CDR3 is CSVGGTPRDIQYF. CDR3 DNA: TGCAGCGTTGGGGGCACCCCAAGGGACATTCAGTACTTC. J is TRBJ2-4 and V is TRBV29-1; possibly TRBD1 for D (5 bases). CDR1 SQVTM and CDR2 ANQGSEA come from the germline V gene. Deletions cut 4 bases from V and 8 bases from J, with 15 bases between. This CDR3 has 13 amino acids.

This rearrangement joins TRBV10-2 to TRBJ2-1, with TRBD2 matching 14 bases. The V gene's germline CDR1 is WSHSY and CDR2 SAAADI. CDR3 size: 15 residues. Unmatched junction bases numbered 8, after V lost 8 bases and J lost 8 bases. CDR3 DNA sequence: TGCGCCAGCGGGGGGGGACTAGCGGGGGTACATGAGCAGTTCTTC. As protein: CASGGGLAGVHEQFF.

CDR3 DNA: TGTGCCAGTAGTTCGGAGGGTTGGGGCACAGATACGCAGTATTTT. Protein: CASSSEGWGTDTQYF. The rearrangement links TRBV19 to TRBJ2-3, with a weak D call TRBD2 (6 bases). Germline CDR1 and CDR2: LNHDA and SQIVND (reference sequence). This CDR3 is 15 amino acids long. The V end was cut by 5 bases, the J end by 1 base, with 13 bases between. Based on the CDR3 plus reference TRBV19 and TRBJ2-3, the full variable domain is DGGITQSPKYLFRKEGQNVTLSCEQNLNHDAMYWYRQDPGQGLRLIYYSQIVNDFQKGDIAEGYSVSREKKESFPLTVTSAQKNPTAFYLCASSSEGWGTDTQYFGPGTRLTVL.

The chain recombines TRBV7-9 with TRBJ2-3, with D possibly matching TRBD1 (5 bases). The CDR3 is 16 residues long. The germline V and J ends were trimmed by 2 bases and 0 bases, with 12 bases remaining between them. Germline V lookup: CDR1 SEHNR, CDR2 FQNEAQ (reference sequence). As DNA, the CDR3 is TGTGCCAGCAGCTTACCCCTGCAGGGTAGCACAGATACGCAGTATTTT. It is translated as CASSLPLQGSTDTQYF.

Regarding this clone: The junction shows a germline mismatch at one end, possibly a read error. Other DNA sequences in this specimen translate into the identical CDR3. The chain combines TRBV27 with TRBJ2-2; TRBD2 might be the D (5 bases). The CDR3 has 15 amino acids. Germline-derived CDR1 and CDR2 are MNHEY and SMNVEV (reference sequence). The DNA for the CDR3 is TGTGCCAGCAGCTTATCGGCGGGTAACACCGGGGAGCTGTTTTTT. Amino acid sequence: CASSLSAGNTGELFF.

The J gene is TRBJ2-2, the V gene TRBV7-2; 9 positions agree with TRBD1. J lost 5 bases, V lost 3 bases, and 7 bases had no gene match. Germline V gene sequence: CDR1 SGHTA, CDR2 FQGNSA. The CDR3 has 16 residues. The CDR3, as DNA: TGTGCCAGCAGCTTCAGGACAGGGGCGAGGACCGGGGAGCTGTTTTTT. It codes for CASSFRTGARTGELFF.

Only a few counts were recorded for this clone. J is TRBJ1-1 and V is TRBV7-9, with no clear D. CDR1 and CDR2 (germline): SEHNR, FQNEAQ (reference sequence). The CDR3 spans 11 residues. Trimming left V 8 bases short and J 1 base short, with 5 bases between. The CDR3 DNA reads as TGTGCCAGCCGGGGGAACACTGAAGCTTTCTTT. Its translation is CASRGNTEAFF.

V is TRBV23-1 and J is TRBJ2-7; 9 nucleotides line up with TRBD1. TRBV23-1 falls under the ORF class, with uncertain function. V lost 2 bases and J lost 3; bases outside the gene matches: 8. CDR3 length equals 16 residues. Here the CDR3 reads CASSQLGQGIFYEQYF. The DNA of the CDR3 is TGCGCCAGCAGTCAACTTGGACAGGGGATCTTCTACGAGCAGTACTTC.

This clone was detected a few times. The chain uses TRBV5-6 and TRBJ2-1, with 8 bases identical to TRBD1. The V segment lost 4 bases and the J segment 4 bases; nucleotides outside the gene matches: 13. This CDR3 is 17 amino acids long. Germline CDR1 reads SGHDT; CDR2 reads YYEEEE. The CDR3 sequence is CASSPPPGQGEYNEQFF. For the CDR3, the DNA is TGTGCCAGCAGCCCGCCCCCTGGACAGGGCGAATACAATGAGCAGTTCTTC.

This chain connects TRBV7-8 to TRBJ2-1, with 16 positions matching TRBD2. Germline values: CDR1 SGHVS, CDR2 FQNEAQ. CDR3 size: 20 residues. Trimming cost V 6 bases and J 0 bases; bases outside gene matches: 11. The CDR3 DNA reads as TGTGCCAGCAGTTTCCTAGGGACTAGCGGGGGGGGTAGCTCCTACAATGAGCAGTTCTTC. Translating it yields CASSFLGTSGGGSSYNEQFF.

This chain uses TRBV2 with TRBJ2-1; 7 bases map to TRBD1. The J segment lost 12 bases and the V segment lost 4 bases, leaving 6 bases of the junction unmatched. CDR3 length: 12 amino acids. Germline V CDR1 and CDR2: SNHLY, FYNNEI. The CDR3 loop is CASSADRDPQFF. CDR3 sequence (DNA): TGTGCCAGCAGTGCCGACAGGGACCCGCAGTTCTTC.

The V call is TRBV11-2, the J call TRBJ2-5; D may be TRBD2 (6 bases). Germline V gives CDR1 SGHAT, CDR2 FQNNGV. The CDR3 length is 14 residues. V gave up 4 bases and J gave up 1 base, with 10 bases separating them. CDR3 in DNA: TGTGCCAGCAGCTCCCGGGGACTCCAAGAGACCCAGTACTTC. The encoded protein is CASSSRGLQETQYF.

This clone appeared a few times. The V and J genes are TRBV4-3 and TRBJ1-1, with a weak D call TRBD1 (5 bases). V was clipped by 0 bases and J by 4 bases, with 6 bases between them. The CDR3 spans 13 residues. From germline, CDR1 is LGHNA and CDR2 YSLEER. The CDR3 reads CASSQEGVTEAFF. DNA of the CDR3: TGCGCCAGCAGCCAAGAAGGGGTCACTGAAGCTTTCTTT.

This CDR3 is CASSLTAFRGGTDTQYF. The CDR3 DNA follows: TGTGCCAGCAGCTTAACAGCTTTTCGGGGGGGCACAGATACGCAGTATTTT. The chain is built from TRBV7-3 and TRBJ2-3, with 7 bases aligning to TRBD2. The V segment lost 0 bases and the J segment 1 base; nucleotides outside the gene matches: 7. The germline CDR1 and CDR2 sequences are SGHTA and FQGTGA. The CDR3 length is 17 residues.

This clone has more than one count but fewer than ten. An end of the junction does not agree with germline; a read error may underlie this. This chain links TRBV5-1 with TRBJ1-1; D is unclear. Germline-derived CDR1 and CDR2 are SGHRS and YFSETQ. This CDR3 is built from 14 residues. Here the CDR3 reads CASSPDRGSTEAFF. Written as DNA, the CDR3 is TGTGCCAGCAGCCCTGACCGGGGTTCCACTGAAGCTTTCTTT.